These T cell receptor beta chains were read from a single sample in a study of CD8 T cells in Susac syndrome. TCRdb analysed the immunoSEQ multiplex PCR reads with MiXCR anew, one entry per CDR3 protein. The data show a few hundred thousand distinct CDR3 sequences, around 85% seen once. Sequenced sample: CD8+ T cells from PBMCs. These receptors came from a human donor with multiple sclerosis. Each CDR3 is given with its conserved first and last residue. Fields, in order: CDR3 DNA, CDR3 protein, clone size, J gene, V gene, D gene. A D gene is named only where the DNA matches it firmly. Clone size is not always given. Where it is, it says once, few, many or a class for expanded clones.

CDR3nt: TGCAGTGCTAGAGATTGGCTGGGGGCGGGCCTAAACTACGAGCAGTACTTC; CDR3aa: CSARDWLGAGLNYEQYF; abundance: -; j_gene: TRBJ2-7; v_gene: TRBV20-1; d_gene: -
CDR3nt: TGTGCCAGCAGTGACCCATGGGAGGGGCCCGCAGATACGCAGTATTTT; CDR3aa: CASSDPWEGPADTQYF; abundance: -; j_gene: TRBJ2-3; v_gene: TRBV6-2/TRBV6-3; d_gene: TRBD2
CDR3nt: TGCAGCGTTGACAAGCGGGAGTTCATCAATGAGCAGTTCTTC; CDR3aa: CSVDKREFINEQFF; abundance: once; j_gene: TRBJ2-1; v_gene: TRBV29-1; d_gene: TRBD2
CDR3nt: TGTGCCAGCAGCCATACGGCTGCGGGCGAGCAGTACTTC; CDR3aa: CASSHTAAGEQYF; abundance: once; j_gene: TRBJ2-7; v_gene: TRBV27; d_gene: -
CDR3nt: TGCAGTGCCGGGAGAAGCGACGAGCAGTACTTC; CDR3aa: CSAGRSDEQYF; abundance: -; j_gene: TRBJ2-7; v_gene: TRBV20-1; d_gene: -
CDR3nt: TGTGCCAGCAGGGAACAGGGGAGGGCTATGAACACTGAAGCTTTCTTT; CDR3aa: CASREQGRAMNTEAFF; abundance: -; j_gene: TRBJ1-1; v_gene: TRBV12-3/TRBV12-4; d_gene: TRBD1
CDR3nt: TGTGCCAGCAGCCAAGACGCGTTTACCCCTTGGCAGTTCTTC; CDR3aa: CASSQDAFTPWQFF; abundance: -; j_gene: TRBJ2-1; v_gene: TRBV3-1; d_gene: -
CDR3nt: TGTGCCAGCAGTTGGGGACTAGCGGGAGCCCCAGATACGCAGTATTTT; CDR3aa: CASSWGLAGAPDTQYF; abundance: -; j_gene: TRBJ2-3; v_gene: TRBV27; d_gene: TRBD2
CDR3nt: TGCAGTGCTAGATTACGCGGTTCCTACGAGCAGTACTTC; CDR3aa: CSARLRGSYEQYF; abundance: -; j_gene: TRBJ2-7; v_gene: TRBV20-1; d_gene: -
CDR3nt: TGTGCCAGCAGTTACTCGATTGGGGGCGAGGAGATCTTC; CDR3aa: CASSYSIGGEEIF; abundance: -; j_gene: TRBJ2-1; v_gene: TRBV6-2/TRBV6-3; d_gene: -
CDR3nt: TGTGCCTGTGCGGATCTCCTCGGTGGGGCTGAGCAGTTCTTC; CDR3aa: CACADLLGGAEQFF; abundance: few; j_gene: TRBJ2-1; v_gene: TRBV6-1; d_gene: -
CDR3nt: TGTGCCAGCAGCTTAACGGCGTACAATGAGCAGTTCTTC; CDR3aa: CASSLTAYNEQFF; abundance: -; j_gene: TRBJ2-1; v_gene: TRBV7-9; d_gene: -
CDR3nt: TGTGCCAGCAGTTTTGTGGGGAATAGGGCCAAAAACATTCAGTACTTC; CDR3aa: CASSFVGNRAKNIQYF; abundance: -; j_gene: TRBJ2-4; v_gene: TRBV12-3/TRBV12-4; d_gene: -
CDR3nt: TGTGCCAGCAGTTACTTGACTAAGAACACTGAAGCTTTCTTT; CDR3aa: CASSYLTKNTEAFF; abundance: -; j_gene: TRBJ1-1; v_gene: TRBV6-2/TRBV6-3; d_gene: -
CDR3nt: TGTGCCAGCAGCTGGACCGGGACAGGGGACGAGCAGTACTTC; CDR3aa: CASSWTGTGDEQYF; abundance: -; j_gene: TRBJ2-7; v_gene: TRBV5-5; d_gene: TRBD1
CDR3nt: TGTGCCAGCAGCGACACAGGGGAGAGGGACTACAATGAGCAGTTCTTC; CDR3aa: CASSDTGERDYNEQFF; abundance: -; j_gene: TRBJ2-1; v_gene: TRBV6-2/TRBV6-3; d_gene: TRBD1
CDR3nt: TGTGCCAGCAGCTTGGTCGGAGGGAGAGTTACGAATGAGCAGTTCTTC; CDR3aa: CASSLVGGRVTNEQFF; abundance: -; j_gene: TRBJ2-1; v_gene: TRBV11-2; d_gene: -
CDR3nt: TGTGCCAGTAGCTCGACCATCGGGGGGGTTCAAGAGACCCAGTACTTC; CDR3aa: CASSSTIGGVQETQYF; abundance: -; j_gene: TRBJ2-5; v_gene: TRBV7-9; d_gene: TRBD2
CDR3nt: TGTGCCAGCAGCCCCTGGACTAGCGGGACAGGGGATACGCAGTATTTT; CDR3aa: CASSPWTSGTGDTQYF; abundance: -; j_gene: TRBJ2-3; v_gene: TRBV7-9; d_gene: TRBD2
CDR3nt: TGTGCCAGCAGTGACCGGGACTCCCCCTACGAGCAGTACTTC; CDR3aa: CASSDRDSPYEQYF; abundance: -; j_gene: TRBJ2-7; v_gene: TRBV6-2/TRBV6-3; d_gene: -